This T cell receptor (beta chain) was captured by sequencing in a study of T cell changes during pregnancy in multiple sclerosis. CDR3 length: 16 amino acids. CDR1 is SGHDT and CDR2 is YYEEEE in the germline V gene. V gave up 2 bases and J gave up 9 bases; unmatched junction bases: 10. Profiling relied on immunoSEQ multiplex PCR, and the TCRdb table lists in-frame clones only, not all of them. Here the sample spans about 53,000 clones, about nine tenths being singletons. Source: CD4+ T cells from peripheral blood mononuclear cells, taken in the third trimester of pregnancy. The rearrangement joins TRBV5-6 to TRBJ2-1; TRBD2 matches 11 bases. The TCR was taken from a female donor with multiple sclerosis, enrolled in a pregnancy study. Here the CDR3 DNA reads TGTGCCAGCAGCTTTTTTAGAACTAGCGGGGGCGGTGAGCAGTTCTTC. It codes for CASSFFRTSGGGEQFF.